This T cell receptor (beta chain) was captured in a study of blood T cell repertoires in COVID-19. The CDR3 runs 15 residues. Per germline, CDR1 MNHEY and CDR2 SMNVEV (reference sequence). The V segment lost 4 bases and the J segment 4 bases; nucleotides outside the gene matches: 7. This clone was found a few times. Clones were read by immunoSEQ multiplex PCR, and TCRdb kept only the in-frame ones, dropping some. The sample contains roughly 500,000 clones, roughly nine tenths of which appear only once. The clonotype comes from a woman aged 55 to 70 who had recovered from COVID-19. The J gene is TRBJ1-2, the V gene TRBV27, with 9 bases matching TRBD1. Sequenced input: PBMCs or T cells enriched from blood (not recorded which). CDR3 nucleotide sequence: TGTGCCAGCAGTTCAATCGGACAGGGGAGCTATGGCTACACCTTC. Translating gives CASSSIGQGSYGYTF.